These T cell receptor beta chains were read from a single sample in a study of vaccination and CD4 T cells after COVID-19. These TCRs' antigens remain unknown. One entry per CDR3 protein, called by TCRdb with MiXCR from the PCR reads. The data contain about 16,000 distinct CDR3 sequences, approximately 50% of them singletons. Source: CD4+ T cells from blood, cultured in vitro, taken before SARS-CoV-2 vaccination. The receptors here all came from a human donor who had recovered from COVID-19. Both conserved end residues are part of each CDR3. A D gene is named only where the DNA matches it firmly. The listing skips clone size in some rows; elsewhere it reads once, few, many or a size class.

V gene	J gene	D gene	clone size	CDR3 protein	CDR3 DNA
TRBV11-3	TRBJ2-7	TRBD1	NA	CASSLDQFGQAYEQYF	TGTGCCAGCAGCTTAGACCAATTCGGACAGGCGTACGAGCAGTACTTC
TRBV6-2/TRBV6-3	TRBJ1-5	NA	few	CASSYSFKGGHQPQHF	TGTGCCAGCAGTTACTCGTTTAAGGGAGGGCACCAGCCCCAGCATTTT
TRBV7-2	TRBJ1-5	TRBD1	NA	CASSLVGQGAQPQHF	TGTGCCAGCAGCTTAGTGGGACAGGGGGCTCAGCCCCAGCATTTT
TRBV25-1	TRBJ2-7	TRBD1	few	CASSGTVSYEQYF	TGTGCCAGTTCCGGGACAGTCTCCTACGAGCAGTACTTC
TRBV2	TRBJ1-6	NA	NA	CASSESRTSPLHF	TGTGCCAGCAGTGAAAGTCGGACTTCACCCCTCCACTTT
TRBV30	TRBJ1-5	NA	NA	CAWSVRGSGNQPQHF	TGTGCCTGGAGTGTCAGGGGTTCGGGCAATCAGCCCCAGCATTTT
TRBV7-2	TRBJ2-1	NA	NA	CASSLRGGNEQFF	TGTGCCAGCAGCTTACGAGGGGGTAATGAGCAGTTCTTC
TRBV27	TRBJ1-2	NA	NA	CASSFEGRKVSGYTF	TGTGCCAGCAGTTTTGAGGGGCGGAAGGTTTCGGGCTACACCTTC
TRBV12-3/TRBV12-4	TRBJ2-1	TRBD1	NA	CASSRQGKYNEQFF	TGTGCCAGCAGCCGACAGGGGAAATACAATGAGCAGTTCTTC
TRBV2	TRBJ1-5	NA	NA	CASSAHANQPQHF	TGTGCCAGCAGTGCACATGCGAATCAGCCCCAGCATTTT
TRBV7-8	TRBJ1-3	TRBD1	NA	CASSLRTGLGVGNTIYF	TGTGCCAGCAGCCTCCGGACAGGGCTGGGAGTGGGAAACACCATATATTTT
TRBV10-1	TRBJ2-5	TRBD2	NA	CASSGSGKETQYF	TGCGCCAGCAGTGGGAGCGGGAAAGAGACCCAGTACTTC
TRBV20-1	TRBJ1-1	TRBD1	NA	CSARGQFNTEAFF	TGCAGTGCTAGGGGACAGTTCAACACTGAAGCTTTCTTT
TRBV6-1	TRBJ1-5	TRBD1	few	CASSLRSQGGNQPQHF	TGTGCCAGCAGTCTCCGATCTCAGGGGGGCAATCAGCCCCAGCATTTT
TRBV30	TRBJ1-5	NA	NA	CAWRGGFGNQPQHF	TGTGCCTGGAGAGGAGGGTTCGGGAATCAGCCCCAGCATTTT
TRBV6-1	TRBJ2-1	TRBD2	few	CASSASGLAPPEQFF	TGTGCCAGCAGTGCGTCAGGACTAGCCCCCCCTGAGCAGTTCTTC
TRBV2	TRBJ2-7	NA	few	CASTTYSSYEQYF	TGTGCCAGCACTACCTATAGCTCCTACGAGCAGTACTTC
TRBV28	TRBJ1-5	NA	NA	CASSFIRQDYSNQPQHF	TGTGCCAGCAGTTTCATTCGACAGGACTATAGCAATCAGCCCCAGCATTTT
TRBV20-1	TRBJ1-4	TRBD1	NA	CSAPTGGGEKLFF	TGCAGTGCTCCTACAGGGGGAGGAGAAAAACTGTTTTTT
TRBV5-5	TRBJ1-2	NA	few	CASSLEPRGGYTF	TGTGCCAGCAGCTTGGAACCAAGAGGTGGCTACACCTTC
TRBV11-2	TRBJ1-2	TRBD1	few	CASSLDGQGGGYTF	TGTGCCAGCAGCTTAGATGGCCAGGGGGGCGGCTACACCTTC
TRBV2	TRBJ1-6	NA	NA	CASSSQGLESPLHF	TGTGCCAGCAGTTCCCAGGGTCTAGAATCACCCCTCCACTTT
TRBV6-2/TRBV6-3	TRBJ1-6	NA	NA	CASTRDNQDSPLHF	TGTGCCAGCACCCGGGACAACCAGGATTCACCCCTCCACTTT
TRBV6-4	TRBJ2-2	NA	NA	CASSGELNTGELFF	TGTGCCAGCAGTGGTGAACTGAACACCGGGGAGCTGTTTTTT
TRBV5-3	TRBJ1-6	NA	few	CARSLGRLTLHF	TGTGCCAGAAGCTTGGGCCGGCTCACCCTCCACTTT
TRBV19	TRBJ2-3	NA	NA	CASSSTRGDTQYF	TGTGCCAGTAGTTCCACTAGGGGGGATACGCAGTATTTT
TRBV7-2	TRBJ2-1	NA	NA	CASSNMAGSYNEQFF	TGTGCCAGCAGTAACATGGCGGGATCCTACAATGAGCAGTTCTTC
TRBV20-1	TRBJ1-6	NA	few	CSASDSLLTLHF	TGCAGTGCTTCTGACAGCCTTCTAACCCTCCACTTT
TRBV15	TRBJ1-2	TRBD1	NA	CATSRDQGDYGYTF	TGTGCCACCAGCAGAGATCAGGGGGACTATGGCTACACCTTC
TRBV20-1	TRBJ1-5	NA	NA	CSASGSDQPQHF	TGCAGTGCTAGCGGCAGCGATCAGCCCCAGCATTTT
TRBV27	TRBJ1-2	NA	NA	CASSRGYGYTF	TGTGCCAGCAGTCGGGGCTATGGCTACACCTTC
TRBV11-1	TRBJ2-2	NA	NA	CASSLGDWETGELFF	TGTGCCAGCAGCTTAGGGGACTGGGAGACCGGGGAGCTGTTTTTT
TRBV19	TRBJ1-1	NA	few	CASSIVRNTEAFF	TGTGCCAGTAGTATAGTGCGGAACACTGAAGCTTTCTTT
TRBV7-9	TRBJ2-1	NA	NA	CASSGDGGPYNEQFF	TGTGCCAGCAGCGGGGACGGGGGGCCTTACAATGAGCAGTTCTTC
TRBV11-3	TRBJ1-2	NA	NA	CASSLDMKGGGYTF	TGTGCCAGCAGCTTAGATATGAAGGGAGGAGGCTACACCTTC
TRBV6-2/TRBV6-3	TRBJ1-2	NA	NA	CASSYSMGGYTF	TGTGCCAGCAGTTACTCGATGGGCGGCTACACCTTC
TRBV7-2	TRBJ1-2	TRBD1	few	CASSLIFEQGQGYTF	TGTGCCAGCAGCTTAATCTTCGAACAGGGGCAGGGCTACACCTTC
TRBV11-2	TRBJ2-2	NA	NA	CASSLVSGPGELFF	TGTGCCAGCAGCTTAGTGTCGGGGCCCGGGGAGCTGTTTTTT
TRBV5-5	TRBJ1-2	NA	NA	CASSAGPWDGYTF	TGTGCCAGCAGCGCCGGGCCCTGGGATGGCTACACCTTC
TRBV11-3	TRBJ2-2	NA	NA	CASSLVGASRELFF	TGTGCCAGCAGCTTAGTGGGGGCTTCCAGGGAGCTGTTTTTT
TRBV12-3/TRBV12-4	TRBJ1-5	NA	NA	CASSYTPQGDQPQHF	TGTGCCAGCAGTTACACACCACAGGGCGATCAGCCCCAGCATTTT
TRBV16	TRBJ1-1	NA	NA	CASSRAVNTEAFF	TGTGCCAGCAGCCGGGCGGTGAACACTGAAGCTTTCTTT
TRBV20-1	TRBJ1-1	NA	few	CSARDSGWGTEAFF	TGCAGTGCTAGAGATTCAGGGTGGGGCACTGAAGCTTTCTTT
TRBV20-1	TRBJ2-5	TRBD2	few	CCTGGGQGETQYF	TGCTGCACGGGGGGGGGGCAAGGAGAGACCCAGTACTTC
TRBV7-2	TRBJ2-7	NA	few	CASNPVVGVPYEQYF	TGTGCCAGCAACCCGGTGGTGGGGGTCCCCTACGAGCAGTACTTC
TRBV18	TRBJ2-5	NA	few	CASSPPSQPEQETQYF	TGTGCCAGCTCACCACCGAGTCAGCCAGAGCAAGAGACCCAGTACTTC
TRBV7-2	TRBJ1-1	NA	NA	CASSSIGGRLF	TGTGCCAGCAGCTCGATCGGGGGGCGGCTCTTT
TRBV7-3	TRBJ2-1	NA	NA	CASKQSAAYNEQFF	TGTGCCAGTAAGCAGTCAGCGGCGTACAATGAGCAGTTCTTC
TRBV5-4	TRBJ2-3	NA	NA	CASSLGGADTQYF	TGTGCCAGCAGCTTGGGAGGGGCAGATACGCAGTATTTT